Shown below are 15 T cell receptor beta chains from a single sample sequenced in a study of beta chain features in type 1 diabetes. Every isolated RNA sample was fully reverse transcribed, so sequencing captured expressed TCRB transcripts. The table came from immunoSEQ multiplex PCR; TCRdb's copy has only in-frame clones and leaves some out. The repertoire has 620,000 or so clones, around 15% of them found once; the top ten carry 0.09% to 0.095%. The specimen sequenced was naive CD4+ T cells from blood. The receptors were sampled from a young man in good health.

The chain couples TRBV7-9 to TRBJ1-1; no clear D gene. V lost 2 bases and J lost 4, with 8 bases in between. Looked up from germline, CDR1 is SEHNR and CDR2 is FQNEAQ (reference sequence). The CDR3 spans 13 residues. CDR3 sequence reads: CASSLLHATEAFF. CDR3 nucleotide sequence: TGTGCCAGCAGCTTATTACACGCCACTGAAGCTTTCTTT. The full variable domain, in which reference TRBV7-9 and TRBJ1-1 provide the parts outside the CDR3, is DTGVSQNPRHKITKRGQNVTFRCDPISEHNRLYWYRQTLGQGPEFLTYFQNEAQLEKSRLLSDRFSAERPKGSFSTLEIQRTEQGDSAMYLCASSLLHATEAFFGQGTRLTVV.

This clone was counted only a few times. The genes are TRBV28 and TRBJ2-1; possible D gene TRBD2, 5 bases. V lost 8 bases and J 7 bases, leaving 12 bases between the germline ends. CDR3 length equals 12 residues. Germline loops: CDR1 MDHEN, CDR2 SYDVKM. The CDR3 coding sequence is TGTGCCAGCCGACCCTGGGAGAATGAGCAGTTCTTC. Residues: CASRPWENEQFF.

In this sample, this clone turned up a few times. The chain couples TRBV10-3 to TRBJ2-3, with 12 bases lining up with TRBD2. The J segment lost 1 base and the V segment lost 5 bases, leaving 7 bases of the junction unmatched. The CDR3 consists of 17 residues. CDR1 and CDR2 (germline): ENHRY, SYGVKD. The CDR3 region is CAISLGLAGRGTDTQYF. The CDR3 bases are TGTGCCATCAGTTTAGGACTAGCGGGGAGGGGCACAGATACGCAGTATTTT.

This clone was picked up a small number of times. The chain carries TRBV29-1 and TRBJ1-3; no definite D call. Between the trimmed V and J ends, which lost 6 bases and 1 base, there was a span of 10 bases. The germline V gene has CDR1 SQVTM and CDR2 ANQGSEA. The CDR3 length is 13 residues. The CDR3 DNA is TGCAGCGTCGAACGGCATTCTGGAAACACCATATATTTT. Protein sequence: CSVERHSGNTIYF.

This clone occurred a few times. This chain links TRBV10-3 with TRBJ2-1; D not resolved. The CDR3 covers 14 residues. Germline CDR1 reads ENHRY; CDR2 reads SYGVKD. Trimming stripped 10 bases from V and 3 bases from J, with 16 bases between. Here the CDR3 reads CATLSGVRYNEQFF. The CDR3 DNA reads TGTGCCACCTTATCTGGGGTCCGCTACAATGAGCAGTTCTTC.

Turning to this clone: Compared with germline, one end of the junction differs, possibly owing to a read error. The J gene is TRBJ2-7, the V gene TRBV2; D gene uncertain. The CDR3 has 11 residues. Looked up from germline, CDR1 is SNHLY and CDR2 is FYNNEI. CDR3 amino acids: CASRRTGPQHF. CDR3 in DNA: TGTGCCAGCAGACGAACCGGGCCCCAGCACTTC.

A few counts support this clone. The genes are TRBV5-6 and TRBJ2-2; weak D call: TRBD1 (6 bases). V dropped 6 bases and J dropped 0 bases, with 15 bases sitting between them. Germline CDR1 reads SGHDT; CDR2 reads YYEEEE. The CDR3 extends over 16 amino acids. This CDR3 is CASTLQTGSNTGELFF. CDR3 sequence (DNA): TGTGCCAGCACCTTACAGACAGGTTCGAACACCGGGGAGCTGTTTTTT.

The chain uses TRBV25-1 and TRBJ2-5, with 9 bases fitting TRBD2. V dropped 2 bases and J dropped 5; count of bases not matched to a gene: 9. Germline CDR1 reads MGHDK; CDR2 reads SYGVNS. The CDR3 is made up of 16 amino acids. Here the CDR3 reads CASSEGVSGSGETQYF. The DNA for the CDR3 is TGTGCCAGCAGTGAAGGGGTTAGCGGGAGTGGGGAGACCCAGTACTTC.

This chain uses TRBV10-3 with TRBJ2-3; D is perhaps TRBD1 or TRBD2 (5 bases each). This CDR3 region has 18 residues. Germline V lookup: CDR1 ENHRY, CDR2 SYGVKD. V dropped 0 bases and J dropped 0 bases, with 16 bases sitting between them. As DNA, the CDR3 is TGTGCCATCAGTGAGTCGCTCGGGACCCCAAAGAGCACAGATACGCAGTATTTT. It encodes CAISESLGTPKSTDTQYF.

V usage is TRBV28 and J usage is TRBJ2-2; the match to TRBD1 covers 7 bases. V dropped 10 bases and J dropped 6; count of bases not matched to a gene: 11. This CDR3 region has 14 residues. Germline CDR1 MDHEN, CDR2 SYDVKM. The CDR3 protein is CAINRQGKAGELFF. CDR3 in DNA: TGTGCCATCAATCGACAGGGAAAAGCCGGGGAGCTGTTTTTT.

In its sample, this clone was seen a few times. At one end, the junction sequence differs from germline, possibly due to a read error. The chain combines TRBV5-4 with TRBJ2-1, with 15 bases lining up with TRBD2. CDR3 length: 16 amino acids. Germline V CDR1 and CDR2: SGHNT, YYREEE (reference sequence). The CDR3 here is CGWTSGRAVSYNEQFF. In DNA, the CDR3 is TGCGGTTGGACTAGCGGGAGGGCCGTGTCCTACAATGAGCAGTTCTTC.

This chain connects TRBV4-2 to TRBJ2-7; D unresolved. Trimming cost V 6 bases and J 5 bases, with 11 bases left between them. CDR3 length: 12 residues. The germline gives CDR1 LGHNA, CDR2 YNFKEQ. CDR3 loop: CASRGDKNEQYF. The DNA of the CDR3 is TGTGCCAGCAGGGGCGACAAGAACGAGCAGTACTTC.

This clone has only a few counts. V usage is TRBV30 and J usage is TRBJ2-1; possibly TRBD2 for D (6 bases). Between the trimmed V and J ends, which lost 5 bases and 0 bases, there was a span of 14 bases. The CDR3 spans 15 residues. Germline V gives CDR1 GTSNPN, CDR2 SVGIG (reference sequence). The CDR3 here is CAWSWEANSYNEQFF. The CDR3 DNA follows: TGTGCCTGGTCATGGGAGGCCAACTCCTACAATGAGCAGTTCTTC.

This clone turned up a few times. CDR3 sequence (DNA): TGTGCCAGCAGTCGACAGGGTGCTAACTATGGCTACACCTTC. This gives the protein CASSRQGANYGYTF. This sequence joins TRBV28 and TRBJ1-2; 7 bases fit TRBD1. The CDR3 has 14 amino acids. The ends lost 5 bases at V and 0 bases at J; junction bases unmatched: 3. From germline, CDR1 is MDHEN and CDR2 SYDVKM.

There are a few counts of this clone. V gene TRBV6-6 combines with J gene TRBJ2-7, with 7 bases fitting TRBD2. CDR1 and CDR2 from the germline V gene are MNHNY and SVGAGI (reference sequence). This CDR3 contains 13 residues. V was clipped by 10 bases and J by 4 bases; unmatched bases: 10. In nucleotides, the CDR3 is TGTGCCACCTCGACTAGCCTCTCGTACGAGCAGTACTTC. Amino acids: CATSTSLSYEQYF.